This TCR beta chain came from a study of blood T cell repertoires in COVID-19. The V segment lost 2 bases and the J segment 5 bases; nucleotides outside the gene matches: 9. Germline CDR1 and CDR2: MNHEY and SVGEGT. The CDR3 runs to 16 residues. Assay: immunoSEQ multiplex PCR; the TCRdb copy retains only in-frame clones and omits some. The sample yields some 330,000 clones, nearly 90% seen once. Sequences were obtained from peripheral blood. The chain links TRBV6-2 or TRBV6-3 to TRBJ2-3, with 8 positions matching TRBD1. The clonotype comes from a woman in her 30s with COVID-19, enrolled during active disease. The CDR3 DNA follows: TGTGCCAGCAGTTACCTACCGGGACAGGTCGGAGATACGCAGTATTTT. As protein: CASSYLPGQVGDTQYF.